The 18 T cell receptor beta chains listed next were all sequenced from one sample in a study of blood T cell repertoires in COVID-19 (dated by TCRdb to about 2020). Receptor libraries were prepared by the immunoSEQ multiplex PCR assay. TCRdb took this table from immuneACCESS and kept in-frame rearrangements with V and J called. Such tables lack part of the clones; where checked against another copy, unresolved V genes explain under half of the gap, and the rest is unexplained. In all, the sample holds about 120,000 clones, and more than 75% of those were seen once. The top ten clones comprise 3.9% of the sample. Sequenced: peripheral blood. These receptors were obtained from a man aged 60-69 years with acute or convalescent COVID-19.

The count of this clone is one. The genes are TRBV4-2 and TRBJ2-1, with 7 bases fitting TRBD2. The germline V gene has CDR1 LGHNA and CDR2 YNFKEQ. Trimming at V came to 4 bases and at J to 9 bases, leaving 9 bases not matched to a gene. The CDR3 contains 14 residues. CDR3 nucleotide sequence: TGTGCCAGCAGCCCGCAGGCGGGGGAAACTGAGCAGTTCTTC. It codes for CASSPQAGETEQFF.

A note on this clone: This CDR3 is also generated by other DNA sequences in the sample. The chain is built from TRBV10-3 and TRBJ2-3, with D unclear. The germline V gene encodes CDR1 ENHRY and CDR2 SYGVKD. Trimming left V 6 bases short and J 0 bases short, with 7 bases between. This CDR3 has 13 residues. In DNA form, the CDR3 reads TGTGCCATCAGCGAACAAAGCACAGATACGCAGTATTTT. Translation: CAISEQSTDTQYF.

This chain's CDR3 is CASSRAGIETQYF. CDR3 DNA: TGTGCCAGTAGTAGAGCGGGAATCGAGACCCAGTACTTC. V usage is TRBV19 and J usage is TRBJ2-5; 7 bases agree with TRBD2. The CDR3 sequence is 13 residues long. Germline V CDR1 and CDR2: LNHDA, SQIVND (reference sequence). Trimming took 4 bases from V and 5 from J; bases not matched to a gene: 4.

This sequence joins TRBV18 and TRBJ2-3; D is uncertain. The V gene lost 3 bases and the J gene lost 6 bases, with 10 bases spanning the gap. The CDR3 is 13 amino acids. Germline loops: CDR1 KGHSH, CDR2 LQKENI. The CDR3 protein is CASSPPTVDTQYF. DNA of the CDR3: TGTGCCAGCTCACCGCCCACAGTGGATACGCAGTATTTT. The whole variable domain, remainder taken from reference TRBV18 and TRBJ2-3, is NAGVMQNPRHLVRRRGQEARLRCSPMKGHSHVYWYRQLPEEGLKFMVYLQKENIIDESGMPKERFSAEFPKEGPSILRIQQVVRGDSAAYFCASSPPTVDTQYFGPGTRLTVL.

The chain carries TRBV2 and TRBJ2-5; 8 nucleotides agree with TRBD2. CDR3 length: 13 amino acids. The V and J ends lost 8 bases and 5 bases, in that order; junction bases with no gene match: 7. From germline, CDR1 is SNHLY and CDR2 FYNNEI. The DNA for the CDR3 is TGTGCCAGCCTCCGGGGGGGGGAGGAGACCCAGTACTTC. It encodes CASLRGGEETQYF.

This clone was seen once. The chain uses TRBV6-6 and TRBJ1-1, with 8 positions matching TRBD1. This CDR3 spans 14 amino acids. The junction had 5 bases not matched to a gene; V was cut back by 1 base and J by 7 bases. Germline values: CDR1 MNHNY, CDR2 SVGAGI (reference sequence). The CDR3 reads CASSYLDRGGEAFF. The DNA of the CDR3 is TGTGCCAGCAGTTACTTAGACAGGGGTGGTGAAGCTTTCTTT.

The chain has TRBV28 and TRBJ2-7; 8 nucleotides match TRBD1. Trimming at V came to 5 bases and at J to 6 bases, leaving 9 bases not matched to a gene. Germline V gives CDR1 MDHEN, CDR2 SYDVKM. The length of the CDR3 is 14 residues. DNA for the CDR3: TGTGCCAGCAGTCCCTGGGACAGGTCGAGCGAGCAGTACTTC. Translating it yields CASSPWDRSSEQYF. Full variable domain (rest looked up from reference TRBV28 and TRBJ2-7): DVKVTQSSRYLVKRTGEKVFLECVQDMDHENMFWYRQDPGLGLRLIYFSYDVKMKEKGDIPEGYSVSREKKERFSLILESASTNQTSMYLCASSPWDRSSEQYFGPGTRLTVT.

The rearrangement links TRBV3-1 (or the pseudogene TRBV3-2) to TRBJ2-3, with 8 bases that match TRBD2. The CDR3 runs to 15 residues. With V trimmed by 3 bases and J by 0 bases, 2 bases remained unmatched. Per the germline V gene, CDR1 is LGHDT and CDR2 is YNNKEL (reference sequence). CDR3 nucleotide sequence: TGTGCCAGCAGCCAGGCTAGCGGGAGCACAGATACGCAGTATTTT. It is translated as CASSQASGSTDTQYF.

The rearrangement uses TRBV4-3 and TRBJ2-2; D call uncertain. The V end lost 0 bases, the J end lost 6 bases, and 8 bases lay between the germline ends. The CDR3 has 14 amino acids. Germline V gene sequence: CDR1 LGHNA, CDR2 YSLEER. The CDR3 coding sequence is TGCGCCAGCAGCCAAGATAGTGGAGCCGGGGAGCTGTTTTTT. This sequence encodes CASSQDSGAGELFF.

The V gene is TRBV3-1 (or the pseudogene TRBV3-2), the J gene TRBJ2-3; TRBD1 might be the D (5 bases). The CDR3 has 16 residues. Germline V CDR1 and CDR2: LGHDT, YNNKEL (reference sequence). Trimming removed 2 bases from V and 6 bases from J, with 18 bases in between. CDR3 amino acids: CASSQNPDTSYDTQYF. As DNA, the CDR3 is TGTGCCAGCAGCCAAAACCCGGACACGTCCTATGATACGCAGTATTTT.

The chain has TRBV3-1 (or the pseudogene TRBV3-2) and TRBJ2-4; D perhaps matches TRBD2 (6 bases). This CDR3 region has 16 residues. The germline V gene encodes CDR1 LGHDT and CDR2 YNNKEL (reference sequence). Trimming left V 2 bases short and J 1 base short, with 12 bases between. The DNA of the CDR3 is TGTGCCAGCAGCCAAAAGGGACGGGGGGCCAAAAACATTCAGTACTTC. The encoded protein is CASSQKGRGAKNIQYF.

V and J are TRBV3-1 (or the pseudogene TRBV3-2) and TRBJ2-7, with 7 positions matching TRBD2. This CDR3 region has 14 residues. Trimming at V came to 0 bases and at J to 2 bases, leaving 1 base not matched to a gene. The germline V gene has CDR1 LGHDT and CDR2 YNNKEL (reference sequence). The CDR3, as DNA: TGTGCCAGCAGCCAAGAAAGCGGGGCCTACGAGCAGTACTTC. It is translated as CASSQESGAYEQYF.

The V and J genes are TRBV11-1 and TRBJ1-1; D may be TRBD1 (6 bases). Trimming shortened V by 4 bases and J by 9 bases, and 12 bases separated the two germline ends. The CDR3 has 12 amino acids. Germline V gene lookup returns CDR1 SGHAT and CDR2 FQDESV (reference sequence). The CDR3 is CASSYRDTQAFF. The DNA of the CDR3 is TGTGCCAGCAGCTATCGGGACACCCAAGCTTTCTTT.

The chain recombines TRBV6-5 with TRBJ1-1, with D tentatively TRBD1 (6 bases). The germline V gene encodes CDR1 MNHEY and CDR2 SVGAGI. There are 16 residues in the CDR3. Deletions cut 3 bases from V and 6 bases from J, with 20 bases between. CDR3: CASSYGQPRLGAEAFF. CDR3 coding DNA: TGTGCCAGCAGTTATGGACAGCCCCGGCTGGGTGCTGAAGCTTTCTTT.

This rearrangement joins TRBV10-3 to TRBJ2-1; 9 bases agree with TRBD1. The junction had 2 bases not matched to a gene; V was cut back by 0 bases and J by 5 bases. There are 15 residues in the CDR3. Per the germline V gene, CDR1 is ENHRY and CDR2 is SYGVKD. The CDR3 DNA sequence: TGTGCCATCAGTGAGTCCGGGACAGGGAACAATGAGCAGTTCTTC. Its translation is CAISESGTGNNEQFF.

The chain carries TRBV7-2 and TRBJ2-3; TRBD2 matches 11 bases. V shed 2 bases, J shed 6 bases, and the junction held 4 bases outside the gene matches. The CDR3 contains 15 residues. Germline CDR1 and CDR2: SGHTA and FQGNSA. Here the CDR3 reads CASSLTSGSGDTQYF. Here the CDR3 DNA reads TGTGCCAGCAGCTTAACTAGCGGGAGTGGCGATACGCAGTATTTT.

The CDR3 here is CASSSNLGTKISGGGYTF. The CDR3 DNA sequence: TGTGCCAGTAGTTCAAACTTGGGGACGAAAATCTCAGGGGGAGGCTACACCTTC. The V and J genes are TRBV19 and TRBJ1-2; 7 bases align to TRBD1. CDR3 length: 18 residues. Germline V gene sequence: CDR1 LNHDA, CDR2 SQIVND (reference sequence). J gave up 8 bases and V 5 bases, and 23 bases lay outside the gene matches.

This chain links TRBV19 with TRBJ1-5; 9 positions agree with TRBD1. In germline, CDR1 is LNHDA, CDR2 SQIVND (reference sequence). With 5 bases clipped from V and 1 base from J, the junction kept 6 bases outside the gene matches. The CDR3 is made up of 16 amino acids. In DNA form, the CDR3 reads TGTGCCAGTAGTTTTCCCGGGACAGGGAGCAATCAGCCCCAGCATTTT. Protein: CASSFPGTGSNQPQHF.